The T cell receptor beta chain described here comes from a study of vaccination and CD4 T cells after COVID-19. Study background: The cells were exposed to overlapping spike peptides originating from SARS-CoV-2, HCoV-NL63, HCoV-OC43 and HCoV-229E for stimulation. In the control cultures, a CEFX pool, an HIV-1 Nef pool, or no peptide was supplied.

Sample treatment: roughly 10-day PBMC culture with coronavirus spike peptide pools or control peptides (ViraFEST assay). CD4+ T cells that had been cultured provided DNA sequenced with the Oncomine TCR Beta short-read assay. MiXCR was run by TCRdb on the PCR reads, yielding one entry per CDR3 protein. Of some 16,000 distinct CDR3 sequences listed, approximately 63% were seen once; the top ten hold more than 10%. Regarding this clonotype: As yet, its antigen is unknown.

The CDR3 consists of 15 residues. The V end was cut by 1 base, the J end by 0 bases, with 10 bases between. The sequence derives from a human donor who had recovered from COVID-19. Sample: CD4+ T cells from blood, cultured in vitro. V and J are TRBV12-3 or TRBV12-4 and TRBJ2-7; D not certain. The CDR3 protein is CASSLGTLVSYEQYF. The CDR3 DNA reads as TGTGCCAGCAGTTTAGGGACCCTGGTCTCCTACGAGCAGTACTTC.